These 17 T cell receptor beta chains came from one sample sequenced in a study of tumor and adjacent non-tumor tissue in lung cancer. RNA was extracted from bulk tissue without any cell sorting. Three rounds of nested PCR, following a modified ARM-PCR protocol, produced the TCRbeta library. TCRdb re-derived calls from the multiplex PCR reads in MiXCR, one entry per CDR3 protein. Here the sample spans under 100,000 distinct CDR3 sequences, around three fifths being singletons. The sample taken for sequencing was lung tumor tissue. The receptors originated from an older man with non-small cell lung cancer.

J is TRBJ1-2 and V is TRBV14; D not resolved. Germline V gene data show CDR1 as SGHDN and CDR2 as FVKESK. CDR3 length: 13 amino acids. CDR3: CTNSQVTNYGYTF. CDR3 sequence (DNA): TGTACCAACAGCCAGGTTACAAACTATGGCTACACCTTC.

As for this clonotype: A read error is likely, as this CDR3 ends without the conserved phenylalanine or tryptophan. The V gene is TRBV6-6, the J gene TRBJ1-2; 8 nucleotides line up with TRBD1. From germline, CDR1 is MNHNY and CDR2 SVGAGI (reference sequence). V shed 6 bases, J shed 4 bases, and the junction held 7 bases outside the gene matches. The CDR3 covers 14 residues. The CDR3 loop is CASRDRDRSYGYTL. CDR3 DNA sequence: TGTGCCAGCAGGGACCGGGACAGGAGCTATGGCTACACCTTG.

This clonotype was seen ten or more times. The chain joins TRBV6-1 to TRBJ2-3; weak D call: TRBD1 (5 bases). V shed 10 bases and J shed 11 bases, with 13 bases lying between them. This CDR3 spans 10 amino acids. CDR1 is MNHNS and CDR2 is SASEGT in the germline V gene. The CDR3: CATVDSGQYF. CDR3 DNA sequence: TGTGCCACCGTAGACAGTGGGCAGTATTTT.

To note about this clonotype: At one of its ends the junction is not consistent with the germline gene, which may arise from a read error. The chain is built from TRBV11-3 and TRBJ2-3, with TRBD2 as a possible D gene (5 bases). Germline-derived CDR1 and CDR2 are SGHNT and YENEEA. The CDR3 runs 14 residues. The CDR3 sequence: CTSSLGGSTDTQYF. CDR3 nucleotides: TGTACCAGCAGTTTAGGAGGTAGCACAGATACGCAGTATTTT.

At least ten counts were recorded for this clonotype. The chain recombines TRBV6-5 with TRBJ1-1; 9 nucleotides line up with TRBD1. CDR1 is MNHEY and CDR2 is SVGAGI in the germline V gene. V lost 5 bases to trimming and J lost 1 base; unmatched junction nucleotides: 8. The length of the CDR3 is 16 residues. This chain's CDR3 is CASSDQTGGSNTEAFF. The DNA of the CDR3 is TGTGCCAGCAGTGACCAAACAGGGGGCTCGAACACTGAAGCTTTCTTT.

V usage is TRBV11-3 and J usage is TRBJ2-3, with TRBD2 matching over 10 bases. The germline gives CDR1 SGHNT, CDR2 YENEEA. The CDR3 loop spans 15 amino acids. Unmatched junction bases numbered 7, after V lost 9 bases and J lost 1 base. The CDR3 coding sequence is TGTGCCAGGAACCTTCTAGCGGGGGGCACAGATACGCAGTATTTT. This codes for CARNLLAGGTDTQYF.

The gene calls are TRBV12-3 or TRBV12-4 and TRBJ2-7; D tentatively fits TRBD1 or TRBD2 (6 bases each). Trimming left V 1 base short and J 3 bases short, with 10 bases between. The CDR3 totals 14 residues. CDR3 in amino acids: CASSLGGADYEQYF. The DNA of the CDR3 is TGTGCCAGCAGTTTAGGGGGGGCGGACTACGAGCAGTACTTC.

This clonotype has at least ten counts. The chain employs TRBV28 and TRBJ1-4; D call uncertain. In germline, CDR1 is MDHEN, CDR2 SYDVKM. The CDR3 contains 15 residues. V lost 7 bases, J lost 4 bases, and 16 bases lay in between. The CDR3 DNA reads as TGTGCCAGCACTCCCCACGGGGTGGGTAATGAAAAACTGTTTTTT. Translating it yields CASTPHGVGNEKLFF.

This clonotype showed up just a few times. A much larger clonotype is one base distant, so this may be a read error. The chain combines TRBV12-3 or TRBV12-4 with TRBJ1-3; the D is unclear. This CDR3 comprises 14 residues. The CDR3 loop reads CTTRWEGSGNTIYF. The CDR3 DNA reads TGTACCACCAGGTGGGAGGGATCTGGAAACACCATATATTTT.

Points on this clonotype: With a much larger clone just one base away, this may be a read error. The V gene is TRBV5-4, the J gene TRBJ2-7, with TRBD2 matching 9 bases. Germline CDR1 and CDR2: SGHNT and YYREEE (reference sequence). The CDR3 length is 14 residues. This chain's CDR3 is CASSLGSGGSERYF. The CDR3 DNA reads TGTGCCAGCAGCTTGGGTAGCGGGGGAAGCGAGCGGTACTTC.

The CDR3 DNA reads as TGTGCCAGCAGCTTGAGGGGGGCCGCTGCCGAGCAGTACTTC. Protein product: CASSLRGAAAEQYF. The chain is built from TRBV5-6 and TRBJ2-7; either TRBD1 or TRBD2 may supply D (6 bases each). Looked up from germline, CDR1 is SGHDT and CDR2 is YYEEEE. With 1 base removed from V and 6 bases from J, the gap between germline ends came to 14 bases. The CDR3 loop spans 14 amino acids.

This clonotype was recorded at least ten times. This chain joins TRBV11-2 and TRBJ2-5; D is undetermined. Trimming took off 8 bases at V and 4 bases at J, with 20 bases between the two ends. Germline loops: CDR1 SGHAT, CDR2 FQNNGV. This CDR3 spans 15 amino acids. CDR3 loop: CASGPRGGQSETQYF. The CDR3 DNA reads TGTGCCAGCGGCCCCCGTGGTGGGCAGTCAGAGACCCAGTACTTC. Full variable domain (rest looked up from reference TRBV11-2 and TRBJ2-5): EAGVAQSPRYKIIEKRQSVAFWCNPISGHATLYWYQQILGQGPKLLIQFQNNGVVDDSQLPKDRFSAERLKGVDSTLKIQPAKLEDSAVYLCASGPRGGQSETQYFGPGTRLLVL.

The J gene is TRBJ2-1, the V gene TRBV9, with a tentative D call TRBD1 (6 bases). The CDR3 covers 14 residues. The germline CDR1 and CDR2 sequences are SGDLS and YYNGEE. V lost 4 bases and J lost 8, with 16 bases in between. The CDR3 region is CASSLDSPGDEQFF. Written as DNA, the CDR3 is TGTGCCAGCAGCTTGGATAGCCCAGGGGATGAGCAGTTCTTC.

Remarks on this clonotype: One end of the junction is discordant with germline, which a read error may explain. The gene calls are TRBV6-5 and TRBJ2-3, with 7 bases fitting TRBD2. The CDR3 totals 15 residues. Germline-derived CDR1 and CDR2 are MNHEY and SVGAGI. This chain's CDR3 is CGSSRLVGGMGTQYF. In DNA form, the CDR3 reads TGTGGCAGCAGCCGACTAGTGGGAGGGATGGGGACGCAGTATTTT.

Comment on this clonotype: The junction does not match germline at one end; this may be a read error. This chain links TRBV6-6 with TRBJ2-5; D uncertain. There are 13 residues in the CDR3. Germline assignment: CDR1 MNHNY and CDR2 SVGAGI (reference sequence). The CDR3 spells CASSYAHQEAQYF. Here the CDR3 DNA reads TGTGCCAGCAGTTATGCACACCAAGAGGCCCAGTACTTC.

In this sample, this clonotype turned up many times. J is TRBJ2-3 and V is TRBV10-2, with D uncertain. CDR3 size: 11 residues. The germline V gene has CDR1 WSHSY and CDR2 SAAADI. V was cut by 4 bases and J by 6 bases, with 5 bases left in between. CDR3 residues: CASSVGDTQYF. The CDR3 bases are TGCGCCAGCAGTGTCGGGGATACGCAGTATTTT.

This clonotype was counted only a few times. A much larger clonotype is one base distant, so this may be a read error. V and J are TRBV6-5 and TRBJ2-3; the match to TRBD1 covers 8 bases. The CDR3 is 14 residues long. Germline V gene lookup returns CDR1 MNHEY and CDR2 SVGAGI. For the CDR3, the DNA is TGTGCCAGCAGTCACTCCAGGGGGCTCGATACGCAGTATTTT. It translates to CASSHSRGLDTQYF.